Listed here are 23 T cell receptor beta chains from one sample, sequenced in a study of early T cells in non-severe SARS-CoV-2 infection. TCRdb re-analysed the 5' RACE reads in MiXCR, keeping a single row per CDR3 protein. The sample holds about 60,000 distinct CDR3 sequences, 10% to 15% seen once. The sequencing sample was made of whole blood. The receptor source for this set is an adult who was a healthcare worker with PCR-confirmed SARS-CoV-2 infection or an uninfected control (not recorded which).

This clonotype was counted many times. This chain connects TRBV9 to TRBJ1-2; perhaps TRBD1 as D (5 bases). The V end lost 0 bases, the J end lost 8 bases, and 8 bases lay between the germline ends. This CDR3 has 12 amino acids. Germline V gene sequence: CDR1 SGDLS, CDR2 YYNGEE. The CDR3 nucleotides are TGTGCCAGCAGCGTAGGTCCAGGGGGCTACACCTTC. Amino acids: CASSVGPGGYTF.

This clonotype was counted many times. The gene calls are TRBV12-3 or TRBV12-4 and TRBJ1-2; D is possibly TRBD1 (5 bases). The V end lost 6 bases, the J end lost 4 bases, and 18 bases lay between the germline ends. The CDR3 consists of 15 residues. In nucleotides, the CDR3 is TGTGCCAGCAGATCCCAGCCCGACGGGGGCTATGGCTACACCTTC. Translation gives CASRSQPDGGYGYTF.

The chain carries TRBV7-2 and TRBJ2-7, with 8 bases lining up with TRBD2. CDR3 size: 15 residues. Trimming removed 4 bases from V and 3 bases from J; junction bases left unmatched: 8. Germline loops: CDR1 SGHTA, CDR2 FQGNSA. The CDR3 DNA sequence: TGTGCCAGCAGCTCCTCCTTAGCGGGGTACTACGAGCAGTACTTC. This sequence encodes CASSSSLAGYYEQYF. Full variable domain (remainder filled in from reference TRBV7-2 and TRBJ2-7): GAGVSQSPSNKVTEKGKDVELRCDPISGHTALYWYRQSLGQGLEFLIYFQGNSAPDKSGLPSDRFSAERTGGSVSTLTIQRTQQEDSAVYLCASSSSLAGYYEQYFGPGTRLTVT.

The chain recombines TRBV7-9 with TRBJ2-2; D possibly corresponds to TRBD2 (5 bases). Trimming stripped 5 bases from V and 2 bases from J, with 15 bases between. Germline CDR1 and CDR2: SEHNR and FQNEAQ (reference sequence). The CDR3 runs 16 residues. The CDR3 region has the DNA TGTGCCAGCAGCCGAGGGCAGAGCTTAAACACCGGGGAGCTGTTTTTT. It codes for CASSRGQSLNTGELFF.

This clonotype was counted at least ten times. The rearrangement links TRBV6-5 to TRBJ1-2; 7 positions agree with TRBD1. The CDR3 has 17 amino acids. V was clipped by 0 bases and J by 5 bases; unmatched bases: 12. The germline CDR1 and CDR2 sequences are MNHEY and SVGAGI. The CDR3 reads CASSYSPGGQPKYGYTF. CDR3 DNA: TGTGCCAGCAGTTACTCCCCAGGGGGACAGCCAAAATATGGCTACACCTTC.

The chain employs TRBV23-1 and TRBJ2-3; D is undetermined. TRBV23-1 is identified as an open reading frame with a role that is uncertain. The CDR3 is 12 residues long. V was shortened by 10 bases and J by 5 bases, with 13 bases between the two germline ends. In DNA, the CDR3 is TGCGCCAACATTAGGTGCATAGATACGCAGTATTTT. It encodes CANIRCIDTQYF.

This clonotype was recorded a few times. The genes are TRBV7-2 and TRBJ2-3; D may correspond to TRBD1 or TRBD2 (6 bases each). The V gene's germline CDR1 is SGHTA and CDR2 FQGNSA. The ends were cut back, 5 bases at V and 4 bases at J, with 10 bases in the middle. The CDR3 length is 13 residues. This CDR3 reads CASSQRGADTQYF. The CDR3 DNA reads as TGTGCCAGCAGCCAGAGGGGGGCAGATACGCAGTATTTT.

This clonotype was observed a handful of times. V gene TRBV7-2 combines with J gene TRBJ1-2, with D possibly being TRBD1 (5 bases). The CDR3 is 13 residues long. Deletions cut 3 bases from V and 3 bases from J, with 8 bases between. Germline CDR1 SGHTA, CDR2 FQGNSA. The CDR3 loop is CASSLGDYYGYTF. The CDR3 DNA follows: TGTGCCAGCAGCTTGGGGGATTACTATGGCTACACCTTC.

In its sample, this clonotype was seen a few times. The chain has TRBV7-9 and TRBJ1-2, with a tentative D call TRBD1 (5 bases). The CDR3 is 16 amino acids. Trimming shortened V by 1 base and J by 5 bases, and 17 bases separated the two germline ends. Germline CDR1 is SEHNR and CDR2 is FQNEAQ (reference sequence). Here the CDR3 DNA reads TGTGCCAGCAGCTTAGGGGTGGTGGGGACGGAATATGGCTACACCTTC. Translating it yields CASSLGVVGTEYGYTF.

This clonotype was found many times. The junction does not match germline at one end; this may be a read error. This chain joins TRBV12-3 or TRBV12-4 and TRBJ1-1; D is uncertain. CDR3 length: 11 residues. The CDR3 DNA sequence: TGCGCCAGCAGCCTCGGGACTGAAGCTTTCTTT. Residues: CASSLGTEAFF.

The chain recombines TRBV19 with TRBJ1-3; TRBD1 is a possible D gene (6 bases). Germline V gene lookup returns CDR1 LNHDA and CDR2 SQIVND (reference sequence). CDR3 length: 15 residues. V lost 9 bases and J 0 bases, leaving 15 bases between the germline ends. For the CDR3, the DNA is TGTGCCAGCCTCCGGGACACCGGCTCTGGAAACACCATATATTTT. This sequence encodes CASLRDTGSGNTIYF.

The chain carries TRBV12-3 or TRBV12-4 and TRBJ2-2; either TRBD1 or TRBD2 may supply D (5 bases each). The CDR3 extends over 15 amino acids. V dropped 6 bases and J dropped 1 base, with 12 bases sitting between them. The CDR3: CASSGTAGNTGELFF. The CDR3 coding sequence is TGTGCCAGCAGCGGGACCGCCGGGAACACCGGGGAGCTGTTTTTT.

This clonotype has just a few counts. The DNA for the CDR3 is TGTGCCAGCAGTCAGGGGGCTATAGGCAATCAGCCCCAGCATTTT. It is translated as CASSQGAIGNQPQHF. The J gene is TRBJ1-5, the V gene TRBV6-6; 8 bases map to TRBD1. There are 15 residues in the CDR3. Per germline, CDR1 MNHNY and CDR2 SVGAGI (reference sequence). Trimming took 5 bases from V and 2 from J; bases not matched to a gene: 5.

This clonotype was observed at least ten times. V gene TRBV11-2 combines with J gene TRBJ1-3, with unresolved D. With 1 base removed from V and 0 bases from J, the gap between germline ends came to 13 bases. The CDR3 sequence is 17 residues long. Germline V gives CDR1 SGHAT, CDR2 FQNNGV. CDR3 nucleotides: TGTGCCAGCAGCTTAGCAAAAGGACGGATCTCTGGAAACACCATATATTTT. Translation gives CASSLAKGRISGNTIYF.

The sample holds a few counts of this clonotype. The chain joins TRBV5-1 to TRBJ2-6; D is possibly TRBD2 (5 bases). The V and J ends lost 4 bases and 1 base respectively, with 9 bases between them. The germline V gene encodes CDR1 SGHRS and CDR2 YFSETQ. The CDR3 sequence is 15 residues long. The CDR3 DNA sequence: TGCGCCAGCAGCCAAGGCGGGTCTGGGGCCAACGTCCTGACTTTC. Translated, it gives CASSQGGSGANVLTF.

There are many counts of this clonotype. The CDR3 DNA reads TGTGCCAGCAGCTTTCGAACAGACGAAAGCACCATATATTTT. Residues: CASSFRTDESTIYF. The rearrangement uses TRBV7-9 and TRBJ1-3, with no clear D. Germline V gene sequence: CDR1 SEHNR, CDR2 FQNEAQ (reference sequence). Trimming shortened V by 3 bases and J by 9 bases, and 15 bases separated the two germline ends. This CDR3 comprises 14 residues.

There are a few counts of this clonotype. The chain links TRBV3-1 to TRBJ1-4, with unresolved D. V lost 3 bases to trimming and J lost 1 base, with 6 bases between them. The CDR3 is 14 amino acids. CDR1 and CDR2 (germline): LGHDT, YNNKEL (reference sequence). The CDR3 bases are TGTGCCAGCAGCCATGGGCAAACTAATGAAAAACTGTTTTTT. Protein sequence: CASSHGQTNEKLFF.

A few counts support this clonotype. The rearrangement uses TRBV20-1 and TRBJ2-2; D possibly corresponds to TRBD2 (6 bases). Trimming stripped 6 bases from V and 2 bases from J, with 10 bases between. This CDR3 is 13 amino acids long. The V gene's germline CDR1 is DFQATT and CDR2 SNEGSKA (reference sequence). CDR3 residues: CSAEGTNTGELFF. The CDR3 DNA reads as TGCAGTGCGGAGGGGACCAACACCGGGGAGCTGTTTTTT.

This clonotype was observed many times. V usage is TRBV7-9 and J usage is TRBJ2-6, with a possible D match to TRBD1 (6 bases). Germline lookup yields CDR1 SEHNR and CDR2 FQNEAQ (reference sequence). The length of the CDR3 is 18 residues. The V end lost 5 bases, the J end lost 1 base, and 18 bases lay between the germline ends. This chain's CDR3 is CASSQGPGDSSGANVLTF. In nucleotides, the CDR3 is TGTGCCAGCAGCCAAGGCCCAGGGGATTCTTCTGGGGCCAACGTCCTGACTTTC.

The chain recombines TRBV11-2 with TRBJ2-7, with a weak D call TRBD2 (6 bases). Trimming left V 7 bases short and J 4 bases short, with 11 bases between. The CDR3 contains 12 residues. Germline-derived CDR1 and CDR2 are SGHAT and FQNNGV. CDR3 loop: CASKGLSYEQYF. The DNA for the CDR3 is TGTGCCAGCAAGGGACTCTCTTACGAGCAGTACTTC.

Of note for this clonotype: A much larger clonotype is one base distant, so this may be a read error. The V and J genes are TRBV12-3 or TRBV12-4 and TRBJ2-3, with 10 bases identical to TRBD1. The CDR3 totals 16 residues. Trimming cost V 4 bases and J 2 bases; bases outside gene matches: 6. CDR3 protein: CASSSGTGADTDTQYF. CDR3 DNA: TGTGCCAGCAGTTCGGGGACAGGGGCTGACACAGATACGCAGTATTTT.

The J gene is TRBJ2-1, the V gene TRBV29-1, with TRBD1 matching over 7 bases. Per the germline V gene, CDR1 is SQVTM and CDR2 is ANQGSEA. This CDR3 is built from 13 residues. Losses at the gene ends were 1 base for V and 9 bases for J; bases not matched to a gene: 6. The CDR3, as DNA: TGCAGCGTTGAAGCTCCGACAGGGACTGAGCAGTTCTTC. Translating gives CSVEAPTGTEQFF.

This clonotype was found once. The chain employs TRBV20-1 and TRBJ1-1, with unresolved D. Germline CDR1 is DFQATT and CDR2 is SNEGSKA (reference sequence). This CDR3 spans 13 amino acids. V lost 2 bases and J 0 bases, leaving 7 bases between the germline ends. CDR3 loop: CSARPTMNTEAFF. The CDR3 nucleotides are TGCAGTGCTAGACCGACTATGAACACTGAAGCTTTCTTT.